This TCR beta chain was retrieved from a study of T cells after yellow fever vaccination. This clonotype was seen at least ten times. Its antigen is still unknown. This CDR3 is built from 15 residues. The germline CDR1 and CDR2 sequences are MNHEY and SVGEGT. V shed 10 bases, J shed 1 base, and the junction held 11 bases outside the gene matches. TCRdb ran MiXCR on the 5' RACE reads and lists one entry per CDR3 protein. The repertoire includes approximately 240,000 distinct CDR3 sequences, more than 3.5% of them detected once, and 15% to 20% sits in the top ten. Findings and limits, study-wide: Subsequent to the booster, the majority of primary-vaccination clones reappeared (less than 97% CD4, about 90% CD8).

The chain combines TRBV6-2 or TRBV6-3 with TRBJ2-5, with 8 bases fitting TRBD1. This sequence was found in a man between 18 and 35 years old who received the YFV17D yellow fever vaccine. The sample here was PBMCs, taken 15 days after the yellow fever booster vaccination. The CDR3 protein is CATYVRDRIQETQYF. The CDR3 DNA sequence: TGTGCCACCTACGTCCGGGACAGGATCCAAGAGACCCAGTACTTC.